The 8 T cell receptor beta chains in this list originate from one sample, sequenced in a study of molecular identifiers for immune sequencing clone quantification (dated by TCRdb to 2017 to 2018). Receptor libraries were prepared by PCR. Data came from an Illumina HiSeq 4000. In-frame beta chains were kept once TCRdb had trimmed the public reads at Q25 with fastp and called clones with MiXCR. Each CDR3 protein appears once, grouped with its most common genes and DNA. Across this sample there are about 640,000 distinct CDR3 sequences, with just under 20% seen only once. The ten largest make up 0.7% to 1% of the sample. Source material: naive CD8+ T cells from blood, with Jurkat cell RNA spiked in. According to the study, the label for this sample's cell subset or site signals: FACS-sorted CD8+CD4-CCR7+CD45RA+ naive T cells. Receptors were obtained from a human donor in good health. Some libraries in this study had Jurkat cell RNA spiked in.

This clonotype has at least ten counts. In DNA, the CDR3 is TGCGCCAGCGGGACAATTCCTGGAAACACCATATATTTT. Protein: CASGTIPGNTIYF. This sequence joins TRBV5-1 and TRBJ1-3; TRBD1 is a possible D gene (6 bases). Germline V gives CDR1 SGHRS, CDR2 YFSETQ. V lost 7 bases to trimming and J lost 2 bases, with 10 bases between them. This CDR3 spans 13 amino acids.

In its sample, this clonotype was seen many times. The chain recombines TRBV6-1 with TRBJ1-5; tentatively, D is TRBD1 (5 bases). The CDR3 is 15 amino acids. Germline CDR1 MNHNS, CDR2 SASEGT. V lost 6 bases and J 7 bases, leaving 19 bases between the germline ends. CDR3 bases: TGTGCCAGCAGAGAGGGACCAACCCTCGGACAGCCCCAGCATTTT. It yields the protein CASREGPTLGQPQHF.

This clonotype was seen only once. It may be a read error: a sequence one base away is much more abundant. This chain uses TRBV12-3 or TRBV12-4 with TRBJ2-2; 11 nucleotides align to TRBD2. This CDR3 is built from 16 residues. CDR3 sequence reads: CASSPPGLAGTGGLFF. In nucleotides, the CDR3 is TGTGCCAGCAGTCCCCCCGGACTAGCGGGCACCGGGGGGCTGTTTTTT.

This clonotype was seen ten or more times. This rearrangement joins TRBV6-5 to TRBJ1-6, with D perhaps matching TRBD1 (5 bases). Per the germline V gene, CDR1 is MNHEY and CDR2 is SVGAGI. V was pared by 6 bases and J by 8 bases, with 14 bases between. The length of the CDR3 is 14 residues. The CDR3 loop reads CASRQRGGDSPLHF. CDR3 in DNA: TGTGCCAGCAGGCAAAGGGGAGGGGATTCACCCCTCCACTTT.

This clonotype came up many times. This chain uses TRBV19 with TRBJ2-6; D remains unclear. This CDR3 comprises 15 residues. Germline CDR1 is LNHDA and CDR2 is SQIVND (reference sequence). The germline V and J ends were trimmed by 4 bases and 6 bases, with 13 bases remaining between them. CDR3 loop: CASSTKTSAANVLTF. The CDR3 DNA follows: TGTGCCAGTAGTACGAAGACGAGCGCGGCCAACGTCCTGACTTTC.

This clonotype was seen repeatedly, ten times or more. J is TRBJ2-1 and V is TRBV7-8; D ambiguous. CDR3 length: 13 amino acids. V lost 1 base and J 8 bases, leaving 9 bases between the germline ends. Germline V gene lookup returns CDR1 SGHVS and CDR2 FQNEAQ. The CDR3 loop is CASSLVGNDEQFF. CDR3 sequence (DNA): TGTGCCAGCAGCTTAGTCGGCAACGATGAGCAGTTCTTC.

In this sample, this clonotype turned up many times. The V gene is TRBV4-3, the J gene TRBJ2-7; 8 nucleotides align to TRBD2. The CDR3 contains 15 residues. Germline V gene lookup returns CDR1 LGHNA and CDR2 YSLEER. The V gene end was trimmed by 2 bases and the J gene end by 3 bases; junction bases not matched to a gene: 6. The CDR3 reads CASSQSRTSFYEQYF. As DNA, the CDR3 is TGCGCCAGCAGCCAATCGAGGACTAGCTTCTACGAGCAGTACTTC.

This clonotype was seen ten or more times. This chain connects TRBV7-6 to TRBJ2-5; D is unclear. CDR3 size: 14 residues. CDR1 and CDR2 from the germline V gene are SGHVS and FNYEAQ. V gave up 1 base and J gave up 3 bases, with 9 bases separating them. The CDR3 DNA follows: TGTGCCAGCAGCTTAGGCAGACCTGAAGAGACCCAGTACTTC. Its translation is CASSLGRPEETQYF. Combining the CDR3 with reference TRBV7-6 and TRBJ2-5 gives the whole variable domain GAGVSQSPRYKVTKRGQDVALRCDPISGHVSLYWYRQALGQGPEFLTYFNYEAQQDKSGLPNDRFSAERPEGSISTLTIQRTEQRDSAMYRCASSLGRPEETQYFGPGTRLLVL.